This TCR beta chain appears in the sequencing data of a study of cytomegalovirus exposure and HLA in healthy donors. General study results and limits: In vitro checks showed that a few CMV-associated chains really do target CMV antigens. TCR beta sequences reportedly predicted the HLA-A and HLA-B alleles of most subjects accurately.

The PCR was carried out with 60 Vbeta primers and 13 Jbeta primers. The protocol was immunoSEQ multiplex PCR, while the TCRdb copy is restricted to in-frame clones and leaves out a portion. The sample holds 150,000 to 200,000 clones, around 80% seen once. The CDR3 contains 13 residues. Germline V lookup: CDR1 SQVTM, CDR2 ANQGSEA. Trimming removed 4 bases from V and 2 bases from J, with 12 bases in between. Details on this clone: Its antigen is not identified.

Material: PBMCs. This clonotype was obtained from a young woman in good health and CMV-seropositive. The chain carries TRBV29-1 and TRBJ2-7; possibly TRBD2 for D (6 bases). The CDR3 DNA sequence: TGCAGCGTTGTGGAGGGAACCCCCTACGAGCAGTACTTC. Its translation: CSVVEGTPYEQYF.